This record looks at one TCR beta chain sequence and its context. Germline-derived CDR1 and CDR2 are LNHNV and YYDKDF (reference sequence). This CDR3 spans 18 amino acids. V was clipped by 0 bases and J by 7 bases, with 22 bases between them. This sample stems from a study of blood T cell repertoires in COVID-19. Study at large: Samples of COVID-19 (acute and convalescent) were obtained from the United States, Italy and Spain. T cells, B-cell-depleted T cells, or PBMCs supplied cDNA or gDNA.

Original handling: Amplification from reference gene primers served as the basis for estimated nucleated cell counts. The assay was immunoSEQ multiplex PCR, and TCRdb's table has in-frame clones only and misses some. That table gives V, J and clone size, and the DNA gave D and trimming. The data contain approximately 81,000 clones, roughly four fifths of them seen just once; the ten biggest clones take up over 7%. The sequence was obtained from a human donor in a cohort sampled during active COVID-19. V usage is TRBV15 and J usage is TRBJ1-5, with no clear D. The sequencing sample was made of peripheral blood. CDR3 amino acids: CATSRDLASSGGFQPQHF. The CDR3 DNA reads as TGTGCCACCAGCAGAGACCTAGCCTCCTCGGGAGGATTCCAGCCCCAGCATTTT.